The source of this TCR beta chain is a study of CD8+CD57+ T cells in acquired aplastic anemia. The wider study: DNA per sorted CD4+ or CD8+ sample ranged roughly 0.19 to 27.4 ug, averaging around 3.2 ug. CD4+ cells from healthy donors averaged approximately 9.8 million reads.

Profiling of TCR beta VDJ combinations and CDR3 sequences used genomic DNA as template. From the reads, TCRdb called clonotypes with MiXCR, one entry per CDR3 protein. The sample carries around 200,000 distinct CDR3 sequences, approximately 50% recorded once. Findings of the study overall: Patients and controls turned out to have 25 to 35 CD8+ CDR3 sequences in common.

This clonotype has only one observation. Its target is not known. Trimming took off 7 bases at V and 7 bases at J, with 14 bases between the two ends. The CDR3 totals 12 residues. Germline V lookup: CDR1 WSHSY, CDR2 SAAADI. Sequences were obtained from sorted CD4+, CD8+, or CD8+CD57+ T cells (not recorded which) from PBMCs. The chain has TRBV10-2 and TRBJ2-7; tentatively, D is TRBD1 or TRBD2 (5 bases each). The TCR sequence derives from a human donor in good health, serving as a control. CDR3 amino acids: CASNDGTVEQYF. The CDR3, as DNA: TGCGCCAGCAACGACGGGACGGTAGAGCAGTACTTC.